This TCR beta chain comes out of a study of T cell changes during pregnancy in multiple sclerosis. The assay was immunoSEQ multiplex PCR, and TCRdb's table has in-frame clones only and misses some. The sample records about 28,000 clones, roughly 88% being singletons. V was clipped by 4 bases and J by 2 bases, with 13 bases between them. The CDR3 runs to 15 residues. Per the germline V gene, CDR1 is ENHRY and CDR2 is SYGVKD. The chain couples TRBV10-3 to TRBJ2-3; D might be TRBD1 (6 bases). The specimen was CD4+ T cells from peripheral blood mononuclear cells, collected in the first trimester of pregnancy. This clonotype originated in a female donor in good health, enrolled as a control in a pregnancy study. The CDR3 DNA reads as TGTGCCATCAGTGGTATGGGACAAACCACAGATACGCAGTATTTT. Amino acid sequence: CAISGMGQTTDTQYF.